These 31 T cell receptor beta chains were all obtained from the same sample, sequenced in a study of blood T cell repertoires in COVID-19. Method: immunoSEQ multiplex PCR; TCRdb's copy keeps in-frame clones and lacks some. The sample has 130,000 to 150,000 clones, more than 75% seen once. Sequenced: peripheral blood. These receptors came from a woman aged 40-49 years with acute or convalescent COVID-19.

The CDR3 loop is CASSVTALEQFF. CDR3 nucleotide sequence: TGTGCCAGCAGCGTAACGGCACTAGAGCAGTTCTTC. The V gene is TRBV9, the J gene TRBJ2-1; D not resolved. There are 12 residues in the CDR3. Germline CDR1 and CDR2: SGDLS and YYNGEE. Between the trimmed V and J ends, which lost 1 base and 10 bases, there was a span of 9 bases.

The gene calls are TRBV7-3 and TRBJ2-1; 10 nucleotides match TRBD2. Looked up from germline, CDR1 is SGHTA and CDR2 is FQGTGA. V lost 3 bases and J lost 5; bases outside the gene matches: 4. CDR3 length: 15 amino acids. CDR3 sequence (DNA): TGTGCCAGCAGCTTGTCCAGCGGGGGGGACAATGAGCAGTTCTTC. It yields the protein CASSLSSGGDNEQFF.

The genes are TRBV10-3 and TRBJ1-2, with a tentative D call TRBD1 (5 bases). The CDR3 length is 13 residues. Germline V CDR1 and CDR2: ENHRY, SYGVKD. Trimming cost V 7 bases and J 3 bases, with 12 bases left between them. This CDR3 is CAINGGFDYGYTF. The DNA of the CDR3 is TGTGCCATCAATGGGGGGTTTGACTATGGCTACACCTTC.

With respect to this clone: Compared with germline, one end of the junction differs, possibly owing to a read error. The DNA of the CDR3 is TGCGCCAGCAGCTTTCGGGGATGGGGGGACACTGAAGCTTTCTTT. Translating gives CASSFRGWGDTEAFF. The chain couples TRBV7-8 to TRBJ1-1; D might be TRBD1 (5 bases). Germline values: CDR1 SGHVS, CDR2 FQNEAQ. CDR3 length: 15 residues.

The gene calls are TRBV9 and TRBJ2-2, with 9 nucleotides matching TRBD2. Looked up from germline, CDR1 is SGDLS and CDR2 is YYNGEE. V was pared by 3 bases and J by 4 bases, with 10 bases of the junction left unmatched. This CDR3 is 17 amino acids long. The chain's CDR3 is CASSAQGGTSPTGELFF. The CDR3 coding sequence is TGTGCCAGCAGCGCTCAAGGAGGGACTAGCCCCACCGGGGAGCTGTTTTTT.

The chain uses TRBV16 and TRBJ2-7; possibly TRBD2 for D (5 bases). Germline V lookup: CDR1 KGHSY, CDR2 FQNENV. With 4 bases removed from V and 1 base from J, the gap between germline ends came to 11 bases. This CDR3 spans 14 amino acids. DNA of the CDR3: TGTGCCAGCAGCCTACTAGGGCGATCCTACGAGCAGTACTTC. Translated: CASSLLGRSYEQYF.

J is TRBJ2-5 and V is TRBV3-1 (or the pseudogene TRBV3-2), with a tentative D call TRBD2 (7 bases). CDR1 and CDR2 (germline): LGHDT, YNNKEL (reference sequence). Trimming cost V 4 bases and J 5 bases, with 14 bases left between them. The CDR3 covers 14 residues. The DNA for the CDR3 is TGTGCCAGCAGCCTCTCGGGGGGCTGGGAGACCCAGTACTTC. This codes for CASSLSGGWETQYF.

V usage is TRBV7-3 and J usage is TRBJ2-2; TRBD1 might be the D (6 bases). The V end lost 5 bases, the J end lost 3 bases, and 10 bases lay between the germline ends. The CDR3 spans 14 residues. Germline V lookup: CDR1 SGHTA, CDR2 FQGTGA. CDR3: CASSQQGYTGELFF. In DNA, the CDR3 is TGTGCCAGCAGCCAACAGGGATACACCGGGGAGCTGTTTTTT.

This chain links TRBV6-6 with TRBJ1-4; 7 nucleotides line up with TRBD1. From germline, CDR1 is MNHNY and CDR2 SVGAGI (reference sequence). With V trimmed by 7 bases and J by 5 bases, 4 bases remained unmatched. The CDR3 consists of 13 residues. The chain's CDR3 is CASMTGRNEKLFF. CDR3 nucleotides: TGTGCCAGCATGACAGGGCGGAATGAAAAACTGTTTTTT.

The CDR3 loop reads CASSYLSGGVTEAFF. In DNA form, the CDR3 reads TGTGCCAGCTCATACCTTTCTGGGGGCGTTACTGAAGCTTTCTTT. The J gene is TRBJ1-1, the V gene TRBV18, with D possibly being TRBD1 (6 bases). Trimming removed 5 bases at V and 5 bases at J, with 18 bases between. The CDR3 consists of 15 residues. The germline V gene encodes CDR1 KGHSH and CDR2 LQKENI.

This chain links TRBV19 with TRBJ1-2, with D hard to call. Germline-derived CDR1 and CDR2 are LNHDA and SQIVND (reference sequence). V was shortened by 2 bases and J by 8 bases, with 9 bases between the two germline ends. CDR3 length: 12 residues. The CDR3 DNA is TGTGCCAGTAGTATAAGAAGCGTCGGCTACACCTTC. Translated: CASSIRSVGYTF.

This clone was seen once. V usage is TRBV5-8 and J usage is TRBJ1-2, with 7 positions matching TRBD1. V lost 2 bases and J lost 3; bases outside the gene matches: 10. Germline CDR1 and CDR2: SGHTS and YDEGEE. This CDR3 contains 16 residues. In DNA, the CDR3 is TGTGCCAGCAGCTTCGACAGGGCAGGGGGATACTATGGCTACACCTTC. Its protein product is CASSFDRAGGYYGYTF.

This rearrangement joins TRBV29-1 to TRBJ1-2; D possibly corresponds to TRBD1 (6 bases). The CDR3 is 11 amino acids. Germline V gene lookup returns CDR1 SQVTM and CDR2 ANQGSEA. The V and J ends lost 5 bases and 6 bases respectively, with 10 bases between them. This CDR3 reads CSVQGHNGYTF. The CDR3 DNA follows: TGCAGCGTTCAGGGACACAATGGCTACACCTTC.

The V and J genes are TRBV18 and TRBJ1-1, with 9 bases matching TRBD1. V trimming: 2 bases; J trimming: 5 bases; junction bases outside the gene matches: 6. Germline V lookup: CDR1 KGHSH, CDR2 LQKENI. The CDR3 is made up of 15 amino acids. The CDR3 sequence is CASSPNFGQGTEAFF. For the CDR3, the DNA is TGTGCCAGCTCACCAAATTTCGGACAGGGGACTGAAGCTTTCTTT.

The J gene is TRBJ1-5, the V gene TRBV2; a weak D match, TRBD1 (5 bases). CDR1 and CDR2 from the germline V gene are SNHLY and FYNNEI. The CDR3 is 14 residues long. V lost 8 bases and J 0 bases, leaving 11 bases between the germline ends. In DNA, the CDR3 is TGTGCCAGCGCGGGACGGTATAGCAATCAGCCCCAGCATTTT. Protein sequence: CASAGRYSNQPQHF.

V gene TRBV7-8 combines with J gene TRBJ2-5; maybe TRBD2 (6 bases). The CDR3 spans 15 residues. CDR1 and CDR2 from the germline V gene are SGHVS and FQNEAQ. Trimming took 1 base from V and 1 from J, leaving 10 bases between them. CDR3 residues: CASSLGQGGQETQYF. The CDR3, as DNA: TGTGCCAGCAGCTTAGGTCAGGGAGGCCAAGAGACCCAGTACTTC.

This clone came up a few times. The V call is TRBV4-1, the J call TRBJ1-1; perhaps TRBD1 as D (6 bases). Per germline, CDR1 MGHRA and CDR2 YSYEKL. V was pared by 0 bases and J by 3 bases, with 8 bases between. This CDR3 is built from 14 residues. The CDR3 DNA is TGCGCCAGCAGCCAAGATCCAGGGGACACTGAAGCTTTCTTT. It encodes CASSQDPGDTEAFF.

J is TRBJ2-2 and V is TRBV6-5; 8 bases are shared with TRBD2. The V gene end was trimmed by 6 bases and the J gene end by 6 bases; junction bases not matched to a gene: 9. Germline V gene lookup returns CDR1 MNHEY and CDR2 SVGAGI. The CDR3 extends over 15 amino acids. The CDR3 coding sequence is TGTGCCAGCAGGCTATTAGCGGGGACCCCCGGGGAGCTGTTTTTT. Protein: CASRLLAGTPGELFF.

This chain connects TRBV3-1 (or the pseudogene TRBV3-2) to TRBJ2-1; D gene unclear. CDR3 length: 13 residues. CDR1 and CDR2 from the germline V gene are LGHDT and YNNKEL (reference sequence). Deletions cut 4 bases from V and 7 bases from J, with 11 bases between. In DNA form, the CDR3 reads TGTGCCAGCAGCCCGAGGATGAGGAATGAGCAGTTCTTC. It encodes CASSPRMRNEQFF.

The gene calls are TRBV7-2 and TRBJ2-1, with 13 bases aligning to TRBD2. The CDR3 has 17 amino acids. V gave up 7 bases and J gave up 4 bases; unmatched junction bases: 10. Per the germline V gene, CDR1 is SGHTA and CDR2 is FQGNSA. The CDR3 sequence is CASIEGLAGAQYNEQFF. The CDR3 bases are TGTGCCAGCATCGAAGGACTAGCGGGAGCACAGTACAATGAGCAGTTCTTC.

CDR3 DNA: TGTGCCACCAGTGACCCGTTCTACAGCACAGATACGCAGTATTTT. Translating gives CATSDPFYSTDTQYF. J is TRBJ2-3 and V is TRBV24-1, with unresolved D. Per the germline V gene, CDR1 is KGHDR and CDR2 is SFDVKD. CDR3 length: 15 amino acids. Trimming shortened V by 4 bases and J by 0 bases, and 10 bases separated the two germline ends.

In this sample, this clone turned up once. The V and J genes are TRBV18 and TRBJ2-5, with TRBD2 identical over 10 bases. The CDR3 covers 16 residues. The V gene's germline CDR1 is KGHSH and CDR2 LQKENI. The J segment lost 5 bases and the V segment lost 6 bases, leaving 12 bases of the junction unmatched. CDR3 nucleotides: TGTGCCAGCTCGTCCCAGCGGGGGGGCCGCGGGGAGACCCAGTACTTC. This encodes CASSSQRGGRGETQYF.

This clone was seen a single time. The chain uses TRBV4-3 and TRBJ1-1; D is perhaps TRBD1 (6 bases). V lost 5 bases to trimming and J lost 6 bases, with 16 bases between them. CDR1 is LGHNA, CDR2 YSLEER, per germline. The CDR3 length is 14 residues. The DNA for the CDR3 is TGCGCCAGCAGCTCCCAACAGGGTTTCGCTGAAGCTTTCTTT. Its protein product is CASSSQQGFAEAFF.

In DNA form, the CDR3 reads TGTGCCACCAGGCCGACAGGGGGGAGGCCTGAAGCTTTCTTT. It yields the protein CATRPTGGRPEAFF. This chain uses TRBV24-1 with TRBJ1-1, with 9 bases lining up with TRBD1. The CDR3 has 14 residues. Germline V gives CDR1 KGHDR, CDR2 SFDVKD. The ends lost 7 bases at V and 6 bases at J; junction bases unmatched: 8.

The rearrangement links TRBV9 to TRBJ2-7, with TRBD2 identical over 11 bases. Germline V gene data show CDR1 as SGDLS and CDR2 as YYNGEE. The CDR3 length is 16 residues. After removal of 4 bases from V and 5 bases from J, the junction contained 11 bases not matched to a gene. The CDR3 DNA reads TGTGCCAGCAGCCCACAGTCTCTAGCGGGGGGCCACGAGCAGTACTTC. Amino acid sequence: CASSPQSLAGGHEQYF.

The chain joins TRBV5-6 to TRBJ2-2, with 8 bases aligning to TRBD2. The germline CDR1 and CDR2 sequences are SGHDT and YYEEEE. This CDR3 is built from 17 residues. V was pared by 0 bases and J by 5 bases, with 9 bases of the junction left unmatched. CDR3 region: CASSLVIGGANTGELFF. The CDR3 coding sequence is TGTGCCAGCAGCTTGGTAATCGGGGGGGCTAATACCGGGGAGCTGTTTTTT.

The CDR3 is CASSYSPQGANGYTF. CDR3 DNA sequence: TGTGCCAGCAGTTATTCCCCACAGGGGGCGAATGGCTACACCTTC. The rearrangement joins TRBV6-2 or TRBV6-3 to TRBJ1-2, with 9 bases fitting TRBD1. The CDR3 is made up of 15 amino acids. Germline V CDR1 and CDR2: MNHEY, SVGEGT. Trimming at V came to 3 bases and at J to 6 bases, leaving 8 bases not matched to a gene.

The J gene is TRBJ1-1, the V gene TRBV29-1, with 7 nucleotides matching TRBD1. The germline CDR1 and CDR2 sequences are SQVTM and ANQGSEA. V trimming: 3 bases; J trimming: 4 bases; junction bases outside the gene matches: 8. The CDR3 extends over 14 amino acids. Here the CDR3 reads CSVEGGAGGTEAFF. The DNA of the CDR3 is TGCAGCGTTGAGGGGGGAGCAGGGGGCACTGAAGCTTTCTTT.

The J gene is TRBJ1-1, the V gene TRBV7-2, with D tentatively TRBD1 (6 bases). V was clipped by 2 bases and J by 1 base, with 11 bases between them. This CDR3 is 15 amino acids long. The V gene's germline CDR1 is SGHTA and CDR2 FQGNSA. In DNA, the CDR3 is TGTGCCAGCAGCTTATTAGCGGGGGCGAACACTGAAGCTTTCTTT. Translating it yields CASSLLAGANTEAFF.

The V and J genes are TRBV25-1 and TRBJ1-6; 7 nucleotides match TRBD1. There are 15 residues in the CDR3. V shed 4 bases and J 4 bases; nucleotides not matched to a gene: 4. The germline V gene has CDR1 MGHDK and CDR2 SYGVNS. The CDR3 sequence: CASSGKQGYNSPLHF. The CDR3 DNA follows: TGTGCCAGCAGTGGCAAACAGGGGTATAATTCACCCCTCCACTTT.

In this sample, this clone turned up a few times. In DNA, the CDR3 is TGTGCCAGCCGAGGGGGCGGGGGCAATCAGCCCCAGCATTTT. Translated: CASRGGGGNQPQHF. The chain carries TRBV6-5 and TRBJ1-5, with 7 positions matching TRBD1. From germline, CDR1 is MNHEY and CDR2 SVGAGI. Trimming took 8 bases from V and 2 from J; bases not matched to a gene: 6. This CDR3 region has 14 residues.